This TCR beta chain emerged from a study of T cells in Graves' hyperthyroidism and ophthalmopathy. For the study at large: Sampling of peripheral blood happened at initial diagnosis, prior to any treatment.

Amplified TCR beta CDR3 regions derived from RNA transcripts. TCR CDR3 underwent first-round RT-PCR with the HTBI primer set. TCRdb redid the calling of the multiplex PCR reads with MiXCR, one entry per CDR3 protein. The sample includes nearly 600,000 distinct CDR3 sequences, 12% to 15% of them seen just once. V shed 5 bases, J shed 2 bases, and the junction held 4 bases outside the gene matches. CDR1 is MNHNS, CDR2 SASEGT, per germline. CDR3 length equals 15 residues. This clonotype was seen ten or more times. Its target is not known. Clinical Activity Scores of at least 3, NOSPECS grades of at least 4 and durations under 3 months characterized ophthalmopathy patients. Study-wide findings and caveats: A 13 V-J model separated ophthalmopathy from stable hyperthyroidism. Among thyroid clonotypes expanded above 0.001, most also appeared in blood.

The source material was blood. This sequence was found in a woman aged 18-29 years with Graves' ophthalmopathy. The rearrangement joins TRBV6-1 to TRBJ2-1; 9 bases agree with TRBD2. CDR3 DNA sequence: TGTGCCAGCAGTTGGAGACTAGCGGCCTACAATGAGCAGTTCTTC. It translates to CASSWRLAAYNEQFF.